Listed below are T cell receptor beta chains from one sample, sequenced in a study of cytomegalovirus exposure and HLA in healthy donors. The data were produced by immunoSEQ multiplex PCR, yet TCRdb's version contains in-frame clones alone and is incomplete. Of some 200,000 clones listed, roughly 80% were seen once; the top ten hold approximately 6.3%. What was sequenced was PBMCs. The receptors shown here come from a man between 35 and 55 years old in good health and CMV-seropositive. Each CDR3 is given with its conserved first and last residue. A D gene is named only where the DNA matches it firmly. Some rows mark clone size as missing; the rest say once, few, many or name a class of expanded clone.

.	TRBV5-3	TRBD1	TRBJ1-2	TGTGCCAGAAGCTTGGCCGGACAGGGTTTTAGGAATGGCTATGGCTACACCTTC	CARSLAGQGFRNGYGYTF
.	TRBV5-6	TRBD2	TRBJ2-3	TGTGCCAGCAGCCATAGCGGGGGGGCAGATACGCAGTATTTT	CASSHSGGADTQYF
.	TRBV27	.	TRBJ2-7	TGTGCCAGCAGCACCGGGTTGTACTACGAGCAGTACTTC	CASSTGLYYEQYF
few	TRBV7-7	TRBD1	TRBJ2-2	TGTGCTAGCAGCTCCGGGACAGGGAACACCGGGGAGCTGTTTTTT	CASSSGTGNTGELFF
.	TRBV14	TRBD1	TRBJ2-7	TGTGCCAGCAAACAGGGGACGGCACGCGAGCAGTACTTC	CASKQGTAREQYF
.	TRBV18	TRBD1	TRBJ2-2	TGTGCCAGCTCATCGCGACAGGGATTTGACGGGGAGCTGTTTTTT	CASSSRQGFDGELFF
.	TRBV20-1	.	TRBJ2-1	TGCAGTGCCTCCGCCCAGGGAGAGCAGTTCTTC	CSASAQGEQFF
.	TRBV27	.	TRBJ2-1	TGTGCCAGCAGTCCCCTTTCCTCGGGGGGCTTGTACAATGAGCAGTTCTTC	CASSPLSSGGLYNEQFF
.	TRBV19	.	TRBJ2-7	TGTGCCAGTAGTATTGACAGCTACTCCTACGAGCAGTACTTC	CASSIDSYSYEQYF
.	TRBV6-6	.	TRBJ1-1	TGTGCCAGCACCAGATACACTGAAGCTTTCTTT	CASTRYTEAFF
.	TRBV28	TRBD1	TRBJ1-2	TGTGCCAGCAGTGCCGGGACAGCCCGCGGTGGCTACACCTTC	CASSAGTARGGYTF
once	TRBV19	TRBD1	TRBJ1-5	TGTGCCAGTAGTATAGGGAGGACAGGGACCAATCAGCCCCAGCATTTT	CASSIGRTGTNQPQHF
.	TRBV29-1	TRBD1	TRBJ1-2	TGCAGCGTGACCGGACAGGGAGGGATGGACTATGGCTACACCTTC	CSVTGQGGMDYGYTF
.	TRBV12-5	.	TRBJ2-3	TGTGCTAGTGGCCCCCTTACAGAGTCTAGCACAGATACGCAGTATTTT	CASGPLTESSTDTQYF
few	TRBV28	.	TRBJ2-2	TGTGCCAGCAGGCCAGGGATCCCCCACACCGGGGAGCTGTTTTTT	CASRPGIPHTGELFF
few	TRBV9	.	TRBJ2-7	TGTGCCAGCAGCGTAGGCGACCGGGGCGAGCAGTACTTC	CASSVGDRGEQYF
.	TRBV5-1	.	TRBJ1-2	TGTGCCAGCAGCCTCAGAGGGGGTAACTATGGCTACACCTTC	CASSLRGGNYGYTF
.	TRBV6-6	.	TRBJ2-7	TGTGCCAGCAGGCCTACAGGGCCCTACGAGCAGTACTTC	CASRPTGPYEQYF
once	TRBV9	TRBD2	TRBJ2-2	TGTGCCAGCAGCGTAGCGGCTAGCGGGAGCACCGGGGAGCTGTTTTTT	CASSVAASGSTGELFF
.	TRBV29-1	TRBD1	TRBJ2-5	TGCAGCGTAGGACAGGGGCAAGAGACCCAGTACTTC	CSVGQGQETQYF
.	TRBV11-2	TRBD1	TRBJ2-1	TGTGCCAGCAGCCTCCCAAGGACAGGCAGCGGAGGAGAGCAGTTCTTC	CASSLPRTGSGGEQFF
.	TRBV9	TRBD1	TRBJ1-5	TGTGCCAGCAGCGGGACAGGGCATCAGCCCCAGCATTTT	CASSGTGHQPQHF
.	TRBV7-3	TRBD2	TRBJ2-3	TGTGCCAGCAGCCCGACTAGCGGGGGATTATCAGATACGCAGTATTTT	CASSPTSGGLSDTQYF
.	TRBV5-1	TRBD1	TRBJ2-7	TGCGCCAGCAGCGCGGGGGACAGGGTCTCCTACGAGCAGTACTTC	CASSAGDRVSYEQYF
few	TRBV7-2	TRBD2	TRBJ2-7	TGTGCCAGCAGCTTAGCGAGGGGCGGGGGGATCTACGAGCAGTACTTC	CASSLARGGGIYEQYF
few	TRBV7-2	TRBD2	TRBJ2-1	TGTGCCAGCATCCCAGGACTAGCCCACTACAATGAGCAGTTCTTC	CASIPGLAHYNEQFF
.	TRBV5-6	TRBD1	TRBJ1-2	TGTGCCAGCAGCTTCACCGGGACAGGGGTCTATGGCTACACCTTC	CASSFTGTGVYGYTF
.	TRBV27	TRBD1	TRBJ2-7	TGTGCCAGCAGTGGCGACAGGGTTGGGTACGAGCAGTACTTC	CASSGDRVGYEQYF